The entry that follows covers one TCR beta chain sequence. Its antigen is as yet unknown. This specimen comes from a study of shared clonotypes between healthy human individuals. Study-level findings and limits: Depth was large, yet rarefaction showed that sorted-subset sequencing was incomplete.

DNA at 150 to 200 ng, around 30,000 T cell genomes, went into sorted-subset replicate PCRs. Per the original methods: Because ImmunoSEQ provided only junction sequences with no quality scores, the filtering differed. Repertoires were generated with immunoSEQ multiplex PCR, while TCRdb's copy carries only in-frame clones and drops some. V and J calls and clone size are those listed in that table; D and trimming were worked out from the DNA. The sample yields about 1.5 million clones, nearly 99% seen once. The receptor comes from a man younger than 40 in good health. Material for sequencing was naive CD4+ T cells sorted from blood. The subset here: CD45RA+ positively selected.

The DNA of the CDR3 is TGTGCCAGCAGTTCGCGGGGGAGCTCCTACGAGCAGTACTTC. Its protein is CASSSRGSSYEQYF. This chain joins TRBV6-1 and TRBJ2-7; 7 nucleotides match TRBD2. The germline CDR1 and CDR2 sequences are MNHNS and SASEGT. With V trimmed by 5 bases and J by 0 bases, 4 bases remained unmatched. The length of the CDR3 is 14 residues.